These 13 T cell receptor beta chains came from one sample sequenced in a study of cytomegalovirus exposure and HLA in healthy donors. Both 60 Vbeta primers and 13 Jbeta primers went into the PCR. Clones were sequenced by immunoSEQ multiplex PCR, and TCRdb holds only the in-frame ones, with some missing. With around 210,000 clones in the sample, the ten largest clones hold around 0.95%. Sequencing input: PBMCs. Source of these receptors: a woman aged 25 to 45 in good health and CMV-seropositive.

As regards this clone: Different DNA sequences within this sample yield the same CDR3. V and J are TRBV5-1 and TRBJ2-3, with a possible D match to TRBD2 (6 bases). CDR1 and CDR2 from the germline V gene are SGHRS and YFSETQ. V was cut by 0 bases and J by 3 bases, with 8 bases left in between. This CDR3 contains 14 residues. CDR3 in DNA: TGCGCCAGCAGCTTGGGTGGGGGGACAGATACGCAGTATTTT. Encoded protein: CASSLGGGTDTQYF.

The gene calls are TRBV10-3 and TRBJ2-1, with D possibly matching TRBD1 (6 bases). The V end was cut by 6 bases, the J end by 8 bases, with 14 bases between. Per the germline V gene, CDR1 is ENHRY and CDR2 is SYGVKD. This CDR3 comprises 13 residues. DNA of the CDR3: TGTGCCATCAGCGGGACACAGGACGATGAGCAGTTCTTC. This encodes CAISGTQDDEQFF.

This rearrangement joins TRBV27 to TRBJ1-5; 8 bases fit TRBD1. The V gene end was trimmed by 5 bases and the J gene end by 5 bases; junction bases not matched to a gene: 5. CDR1 and CDR2 (germline): MNHEY, SMNVEV (reference sequence). The CDR3 extends over 14 amino acids. The CDR3 coding sequence is TGTGCCAGCAGTCGACAGGGGAGGGATCAGCCCCAGCATTTT. Translation: CASSRQGRDQPQHF.

V is TRBV7-6 and J is TRBJ2-1; D remains ambiguous. The CDR3 covers 16 residues. Germline values: CDR1 SGHVS, CDR2 FNYEAQ. Trimming cost V 5 bases and J 9 bases, with 23 bases left between them. DNA of the CDR3: TGTGCCAGCAGCCCCAACGGTGGCGGTTTGAAATTTGAGCAGTTCTTC. It encodes CASSPNGGGLKFEQFF. The full variable domain, completed using reference TRBV7-6 and TRBJ2-1, is GAGVSQSPRYKVTKRGQDVALRCDPISGHVSLYWYRQALGQGPEFLTYFNYEAQQDKSGLPNDRFSAERPEGSISTLTIQRTEQRDSAMYRCASSPNGGGLKFEQFFGPGTRLTVL.

This chain connects TRBV2 to TRBJ2-2; 7 nucleotides align to TRBD1. V lost 6 bases, J lost 6 bases, and 7 bases stayed unmatched. Per germline, CDR1 SNHLY and CDR2 FYNNEI. The CDR3 is 14 amino acids. CDR3 residues: CASSVRQGPGELFF. The CDR3 DNA sequence: TGTGCCAGCAGCGTCAGACAGGGACCCGGGGAGCTGTTTTTT.

The V and J genes are TRBV5-1 and TRBJ1-3; no clear D gene. V lost 0 bases and J lost 7, with 11 bases in between. This CDR3 is built from 14 residues. Germline-derived CDR1 and CDR2 are SGHRS and YFSETQ. CDR3 loop: CASSLAGARNTIYF. The CDR3 DNA reads TGCGCCAGCAGCTTGGCCGGTGCTCGCAACACCATATATTTT. Using reference TRBV5-1 and TRBJ1-3 for the parts outside the CDR3, the full variable domain is KAGVTQTPRYLIKTRGQQVTLSCSPISGHRSVSWYQQTPGQGLQFLFEYFSETQRNKGNFPGRFSGRQFSNSRSEMNVSTLELGDSALYLCASSLAGARNTIYFGEGSWLTVV.

The V call is TRBV7-2, the J call TRBJ2-7, with TRBD2 identical over 10 bases. Unmatched junction bases numbered 8, after V lost 5 bases and J lost 4 bases. Germline V gene sequence: CDR1 SGHTA, CDR2 FQGNSA. CDR3 length: 15 residues. CDR3 region: CASSTQRGGGYEQYF. The CDR3 region has the DNA TGTGCCAGCAGCACGCAGCGGGGGGGCGGGTACGAGCAGTACTTC. The variable domain in full, completed from reference TRBV7-2 and TRBJ2-7, reads GAGVSQSPSNKVTEKGKDVELRCDPISGHTALYWYRQSLGQGLEFLIYFQGNSAPDKSGLPSDRFSAERTGGSVSTLTIQRTQQEDSAVYLCASSTQRGGGYEQYFGPGTRLTVT.

The V gene is TRBV6-5, the J gene TRBJ2-5; 7 nucleotides agree with TRBD2. The CDR3 loop spans 13 amino acids. The germline CDR1 and CDR2 sequences are MNHEY and SVGAGI. Trimming took 6 bases from V and 7 from J; bases not matched to a gene: 8. As DNA, the CDR3 is TGTGCCAGCAGCTCGGACTGGGAGGGGACCCAGTACTTC. Amino acid sequence: CASSSDWEGTQYF.

The V gene is TRBV5-8, the J gene TRBJ1-2; TRBD1 aligns across 8 bases. Trimming cost V 6 bases and J 10 bases; bases outside gene matches: 11. The CDR3 totals 13 residues. The V gene's germline CDR1 is SGHTS and CDR2 YDEGEE. The CDR3 sequence is CASTTGTGLVYTF. In DNA form, the CDR3 reads TGTGCCAGCACCACCGGGACAGGCCTGGTCTACACCTTC. The whole variable domain, filled in from reference TRBV5-8 and TRBJ1-2, reads EAGVTQSPTHLIKTRGQQATLRCSPISGHTSVYWYQQALGLGLQFLLWYDEGEERNRGNFPPRFSGRQFPNYSSELNVNALELEDSALYLCASTTGTGLVYTFGSGTRLTVV.

This chain uses TRBV28 with TRBJ1-2; D is possibly TRBD1 (5 bases). Germline V lookup: CDR1 MDHEN, CDR2 SYDVKM. V was trimmed by 3 bases and J by 8 bases, leaving 10 bases between them. There are 12 residues in the CDR3. The CDR3 loop reads CASSFPGLGYTF. CDR3 DNA: TGTGCCAGCAGTTTCCCAGGGCTGGGCTACACCTTC.

The chain links TRBV28 to TRBJ1-5; perhaps TRBD1 as D (5 bases). Trimming removed 2 bases from V and 12 bases from J, with 11 bases in between. Germline lookup yields CDR1 MDHEN and CDR2 SYDVKM. The CDR3 loop spans 12 amino acids. CDR3 coding DNA: TGTGCCAGCAGTTTACTAGACAGACTCCAGCATTTT. It encodes CASSLLDRLQHF.

V usage is TRBV30 and J usage is TRBJ1-1; possible D gene TRBD1, 6 bases. This CDR3 region has 12 residues. CDR1 and CDR2 (germline): GTSNPN, SVGIG (reference sequence). Trimming left V 2 bases short and J 5 bases short, with 9 bases between. CDR3 region: CAWSRQETEAFF. The CDR3 DNA reads as TGTGCCTGGAGTCGACAGGAGACTGAAGCTTTCTTT.

V and J are TRBV19 and TRBJ1-3; 8 bases map to TRBD1. The V gene's germline CDR1 is LNHDA and CDR2 SQIVND (reference sequence). After removal of 5 bases from V and 5 bases from J, the junction contained 5 bases not matched to a gene. The CDR3 extends over 14 amino acids. Written as DNA, the CDR3 is TGTGCCAGTAGTGTGACAGGGGAGCGAAACACCATATATTTT. Its translation: CASSVTGERNTIYF.